Following are 27 T cell receptor beta chains from one sample sequenced in a study of T cell responses to AZD1222 COVID-19 vaccine. Using immunoSEQ multiplex PCR, the repertoire was profiled, and TCRdb retains in-frame clones only, with some absent. In the table there are hundreds of thousands of clones, roughly 93% of which are singletons. The specimen comprised peripheral blood, sampled 28 days after the second AZD1222 dose. Source of these receptors: an adult who received the AZD1222 COVID-19 vaccine.

The chain employs TRBV6-1 and TRBJ2-7, with D possibly TRBD1 on 6 matching bases. V lost 2 bases, J lost 6 bases, and 8 bases lay in between. Germline CDR1 reads MNHNS; CDR2 reads SASEGT. The CDR3 is 12 residues long. CDR3: CASSEQGREQYF. CDR3 bases: TGTGCCAGCAGTGAACAGGGGCGCGAGCAGTACTTC.

The V and J genes are TRBV20-1 and TRBJ2-5; tentative D call: TRBD2 (5 bases). CDR3 size: 10 residues. Germline V gene lookup returns CDR1 DFQATT and CDR2 SNEGSKA (reference sequence). The CDR3 protein is CSPRGETQYF. In DNA form, the CDR3 reads TGCAGCCCCAGAGGGGAGACCCAGTACTTC.

The V and J genes are TRBV20-1 and TRBJ2-5; D not resolved. Germline V gives CDR1 DFQATT, CDR2 SNEGSKA (reference sequence). V lost 7 bases to trimming and J lost 5 bases, with 2 bases between them. The length of the CDR3 is 8 residues. CDR3 sequence (DNA): TGCAGTGAGGAGACCCAGTACTTC. Translation gives CSEETQYF.

V and J are TRBV3-1 (or the pseudogene TRBV3-2) and TRBJ2-3; no definite D call. The CDR3 is made up of 16 amino acids. The germline V and J ends were trimmed by 0 bases and 0 bases, with 10 bases remaining between them. Germline CDR1 and CDR2: LGHDT and YNNKEL (reference sequence). CDR3 sequence reads: CASSQDRTRSTDTQYF. The CDR3, as DNA: TGTGCCAGCAGCCAAGATCGGACGCGTAGCACAGATACGCAGTATTTT.

This chain connects TRBV5-4 to TRBJ2-2; TRBD1 matches at 9 bases. Germline V gene data show CDR1 as SGHNT and CDR2 as YYREEE (reference sequence). This CDR3 is 18 amino acids long. The V and J ends lost 1 base and 0 bases, in that order; junction bases with no gene match: 7. The CDR3 nucleotides are TGTGCCAGCAGCTTGCCATCGAGACAGGGGGCGAACACCGGGGAGCTGTTTTTT. Translation: CASSLPSRQGANTGELFF.

The chain recombines TRBV9 with TRBJ2-2; 13 bases are shared with TRBD2. The germline CDR1 and CDR2 sequences are SGDLS and YYNGEE. The CDR3 covers 18 residues. V was clipped by 3 bases and J by 5 bases; unmatched bases: 10. The CDR3 DNA follows: TGTGCCAGCAGCGCCCAGACTAGCGGGGGGTTAAAAACCGGGGAGCTGTTTTTT. Translation gives CASSAQTSGGLKTGELFF.

Written as DNA, the CDR3 is TGTGCCAGCAGCCAGGGACCTTACGAGCAGTACTTC. Its translation is CASSQGPYEQYF. The chain has TRBV11-3 and TRBJ2-7; D is possibly TRBD1 or TRBD2 (5 bases each). Trimming took 5 bases from V and 4 from J, leaving 9 bases between them. Germline V gene sequence: CDR1 SGHNT, CDR2 YENEEA. The CDR3 is 12 amino acids.

DNA for the CDR3: TGTGCCAGCAGTGAATTCCTACAGGGTGGTGGCTACACCTTC. Amino acid sequence: CASSEFLQGGGYTF. This rearrangement joins TRBV2 to TRBJ1-2; possible D gene TRBD1, 6 bases. Between the trimmed V and J ends, which lost 2 bases and 7 bases, there was a span of 14 bases. CDR1 and CDR2 (germline): SNHLY, FYNNEI. CDR3 length: 14 amino acids.

This clone was detected only once. The chain joins TRBV5-1 to TRBJ2-7; D remains unclear. There are 15 residues in the CDR3. Germline values: CDR1 SGHRS, CDR2 YFSETQ. Trimming left V 0 bases short and J 3 bases short, with 13 bases between. CDR3 sequence (DNA): TGCGCCAGCAGCTTGGGGGTAGGAGTCGACTACGAGCAGTACTTC. This translates into CASSLGVGVDYEQYF.

The table lists this clone with a count of one. The chain couples TRBV2 to TRBJ1-2; 7 bases match TRBD1. The trim removed 6 bases at V and 5 bases at J, leaving 9 bases unmatched. This CDR3 contains 14 residues. CDR1 SNHLY and CDR2 FYNNEI come from the germline V gene. In nucleotides, the CDR3 is TGTGCCAGCAGCGCCCGGGACAGTCGATATGGCTACACCTTC. The encoded protein is CASSARDSRYGYTF.

CDR3 sequence reads: CASSPPLQGGTDTQYF. CDR3 sequence (DNA): TGTGCCAGCTCACCTCCCCTTCAGGGGGGCACAGATACGCAGTATTTT. The chain joins TRBV18 to TRBJ2-3, with 7 bases aligning to TRBD1. V lost 3 bases to trimming and J lost 1 base; unmatched junction nucleotides: 7. The CDR3 loop spans 16 amino acids. Per the germline V gene, CDR1 is KGHSH and CDR2 is LQKENI. The full variable domain, rest sourced from reference TRBV18 and TRBJ2-3, is NAGVMQNPRHLVRRRGQEARLRCSPMKGHSHVYWYRQLPEEGLKFMVYLQKENIIDESGMPKERFSAEFPKEGPSILRIQQVVRGDSAAYFCASSPPLQGGTDTQYFGPGTRLTVL.

This clone appeared a single time. This chain connects TRBV3-1 (or the pseudogene TRBV3-2) to TRBJ1-5; D perhaps matches TRBD1 (6 bases). V lost 0 bases, J lost 3 bases, and 15 bases lay in between. This CDR3 is 17 amino acids long. Germline-derived CDR1 and CDR2 are LGHDT and YNNKEL (reference sequence). In nucleotides, the CDR3 is TGTGCCAGCAGCCAAGAGATGGGTACAGGGCTCAATCAGCCCCAGCATTTT. Its protein product is CASSQEMGTGLNQPQHF.

V gene TRBV4-2 combines with J gene TRBJ1-4; tentative D call: TRBD1 (5 bases). The CDR3 spans 13 residues. Germline V gene lookup returns CDR1 LGHNA and CDR2 YNFKEQ. Deletions cut 8 bases from V and 7 bases from J, with 14 bases between. The CDR3 DNA is TGTGCCAGCTGGGGGGGGTCAGGTGAAAAACTGTTTTTT. It codes for CASWGGSGEKLFF.

V is TRBV21-1 and J is TRBJ2-3; the table's D call TRBD2 went unverified against the DNA. TRBV21-1 is shown as a pseudogene. This CDR3 contains 17 residues. DNA for the CDR3: TGTGCCAGCAGCAAAGTACACAACCAAGGAGTCCCAGATACGCAGTATTTT. Protein: CASSKVHNQGVPDTQYF.

The J gene is TRBJ1-2, the V gene TRBV7-8, with 7 bases that match TRBD1. The germline V gene has CDR1 SGHVS and CDR2 FQNEAQ. This CDR3 is built from 15 residues. The ends lost 5 bases at V and 6 bases at J; junction bases unmatched: 12. The CDR3 coding sequence is TGTGCCAGCAGCCCTCTAACAGGGGCCTTTGATGGCTACACCTTC. Translated: CASSPLTGAFDGYTF.

J is TRBJ2-1 and V is TRBV5-1, with D tentatively TRBD1 (6 bases). The germline V gene has CDR1 SGHRS and CDR2 YFSETQ. CDR3 length: 16 residues. Trimming left V 4 bases short and J 2 bases short, with 16 bases between. CDR3 protein: CASSADLGAPYNEQFF. CDR3 DNA sequence: TGCGCCAGCAGCGCCGACCTGGGGGCCCCCTACAATGAGCAGTTCTTC.

The rearrangement joins TRBV19 to TRBJ1-2, with TRBD1 as a possible D gene (6 bases). This CDR3 has 15 residues. CDR1 LNHDA and CDR2 SQIVND come from the germline V gene (reference sequence). Deletions cut 9 bases from V and 1 base from J, with 18 bases between. The CDR3 is CASNKGGIGNYGYTF. The CDR3 DNA reads TGTGCCAGCAACAAGGGGGGAATTGGTAACTATGGCTACACCTTC.

V gene TRBV9 combines with J gene TRBJ2-2; the match to TRBD2 covers 8 bases. The CDR3 runs 16 residues. CDR1 is SGDLS, CDR2 YYNGEE, per germline. J lost 4 bases, V lost 2 bases, and 7 bases had no gene match. As DNA, the CDR3 is TGTGCCAGCAGCGTTGGTACGGGGGGGGCCACCGGGGAGCTGTTTTTT. Encoded protein: CASSVGTGGATGELFF.

V usage is TRBV28 and J usage is TRBJ1-5, with D unresolved. Trimming stripped 8 bases from V and 7 bases from J, with 12 bases between. Per the germline V gene, CDR1 is MDHEN and CDR2 is SYDVKM. The CDR3 runs to 12 residues. CDR3 bases: TGTGCCAGCGCCCGGCTCTTGCAGCCCCAGCATTTT. Protein: CASARLLQPQHF.

This sequence joins TRBV5-1 and TRBJ1-1, with 7 bases that match TRBD1. This CDR3 has 15 amino acids. Germline V gives CDR1 SGHRS, CDR2 YFSETQ. Losses at the gene ends were 1 base for V and 1 base for J; bases not matched to a gene: 4. Written as DNA, the CDR3 is TGCGCCAGCAGCTTGTGGGGACAGAAGAACACTGAAGCTTTCTTT. Protein sequence: CASSLWGQKNTEAFF. Combining the CDR3 with reference TRBV5-1 and TRBJ1-1 gives the whole variable domain KAGVTQTPRYLIKTRGQQVTLSCSPISGHRSVSWYQQTPGQGLQFLFEYFSETQRNKGNFPGRFSGRQFSNSRSEMNVSTLELGDSALYLCASSLWGQKNTEAFFGQGTRLTVV.

Comment on this clone: Other DNA sequences within the sample encode an identical CDR3. The chain is built from TRBV5-1 and TRBJ2-3; the D is unclear. Trimming took 0 bases from V and 1 from J, leaving 9 bases between them. The CDR3 has 15 amino acids. The germline V gene has CDR1 SGHRS and CDR2 YFSETQ. CDR3 region: CASSLGTGGTDTQYF. The CDR3 DNA is TGCGCCAGCAGCTTGGGTACTGGCGGCACAGATACGCAGTATTTT.

This rearrangement joins TRBV28 to TRBJ1-2, with 8 positions matching TRBD1. Germline lookup yields CDR1 MDHEN and CDR2 SYDVKM. The CDR3 sequence is 14 residues long. Losses at the gene ends were 4 bases for V and 4 bases for J; bases not matched to a gene: 5. The DNA of the CDR3 is TGTGCCAGCAGTTACTCAGGGGGCGGCTATGGCTACACCTTC. Amino acids: CASSYSGGGYGYTF.

The rearrangement uses TRBV19 and TRBJ1-2; TRBD1 is a possible D gene (6 bases). CDR1 is LNHDA and CDR2 is SQIVND in the germline V gene (reference sequence). CDR3 size: 12 residues. V shed 9 bases and J shed 6 bases, with 14 bases lying between them. For the CDR3, the DNA is TGTGCCAGCGAAGCAGGGGTACATGGCTACACCTTC. It codes for CASEAGVHGYTF.

The gene calls are TRBV28 and TRBJ1-1, with TRBD1 matching 9 bases. Germline V lookup: CDR1 MDHEN, CDR2 SYDVKM. V lost 6 bases to trimming and J lost 1 base; unmatched junction nucleotides: 0. The CDR3 runs 13 residues. This CDR3 is CASRDRGNTEAFF. The CDR3 DNA sequence: TGTGCCAGCAGGGACAGGGGGAACACTGAAGCTTTCTTT.

This chain uses TRBV15 with TRBJ1-1; TRBD1 is a possible D gene (5 bases). In germline, CDR1 is LNHNV, CDR2 YYDKDF (reference sequence). The CDR3 covers 15 residues. Trimming stripped 6 bases from V and 0 bases from J, with 14 bases between. The CDR3 loop reads CATRGVDRMNTEAFF. The DNA for the CDR3 is TGTGCCACCAGGGGGGTCGATCGAATGAACACTGAAGCTTTCTTT. Full variable domain (outside the CDR3, taken from reference TRBV15 and TRBJ1-1): DAMVIQNPRYQVTQFGKPVTLSCSQTLNHNVMYWYQQKSSQAPKLLFHYYDKDFNNEADTPDNFQSRRPNTSFCFLDIRSPGLGDTAMYLCATRGVDRMNTEAFFGQGTRLTVV.

The rearrangement joins TRBV27 to TRBJ2-7; TRBD1 matches at 9 bases. This CDR3 comprises 14 residues. Germline-derived CDR1 and CDR2 are MNHEY and SMNVEV (reference sequence). V gave up 6 bases and J gave up 3 bases; unmatched junction bases: 6. CDR3 amino acids: CASRGQGAYYEQYF. DNA for the CDR3: TGTGCCAGCAGGGGACAGGGAGCCTACTACGAGCAGTACTTC.

V usage is TRBV7-2 and J usage is TRBJ2-1, with 7 positions matching TRBD1. In germline, CDR1 is SGHTA, CDR2 FQGNSA. Trimming cost V 5 bases and J 10 bases; bases outside gene matches: 5. This CDR3 comprises 12 residues. CDR3 region: CASSTDREEQFF. Written as DNA, the CDR3 is TGTGCCAGCAGCACCGACAGGGAAGAGCAGTTCTTC.